This T cell receptor beta chain was obtained from a study of CD8 T cells in ankylosing spondylitis. Study-level findings and limits: Blood of patients with ankylosing spondylitis appeared to be characterized by a TCR beta motif of several highly homologous variants. Researchers reportedly found disease-linked clones significantly enriched in matched ankylosing spondylitis synovial fluid.

This clonotype has a count of ten or more. As yet, its antigen is unknown. Libraries of TCR beta came from quantitative 5'-RACE with molecular barcodes. TCRdb reanalysed the 5' RACE reads using MiXCR and keeps one entry per CDR3 protein. The table lists around 40,000 distinct CDR3 sequences, less than 3.5% of them singletons. This clonotype was obtained from a male donor with ankylosing spondylitis or in good health (not recorded which). The sample consisted of blood, either unsorted or a sorted T cell fraction (not recorded which).

CDR3 region: CASSPRVAGGSNIQYF. In DNA, the CDR3 is TGTGCCAGCAGCCCCAGGGTAGCGGGAGGGTCAAACATTCAGTACTTC. V usage is TRBV9 and J usage is TRBJ2-4; 11 positions match TRBD2. Germline lookup yields CDR1 SGDLS and CDR2 YYNGEE. V was pared by 4 bases and J by 6 bases, with 9 bases of the junction left unmatched. The CDR3 has 16 amino acids.